The rows below give T cell receptor beta chains drawn from one sample of a study of control samples from healthy donors and cancer patients. Data came from immunoSEQ multiplex PCR; TCRdb stores just in-frame clones and leaves some out. The sample consists of about 130,000 clones, about 91% of them appearing once. Sequenced material: blood. These receptors all stem from a man between 18 and 35 years old in good health. Both conserved end residues are part of each CDR3. A D gene is named only where the DNA matches it firmly. Clone size is given for some rows only: seen once, a few or many times, or a class if the clone is expanded.

.,TRBJ1-1,TRBV3-1/TRBV3-2,.,TGTGCCAGCAGGATTAACTTGGGCTCTGAAGCTTTCTTT,CASRINLGSEAFF
.,TRBJ2-3,TRBV7-9,.,TGTGCCAGCAGCGACAGCCATACGCAGTATTTT,CASSDSHTQYF
.,TRBJ1-4,TRBV30,.,TGTGCCTGGAGGGGCTATGAAAAACTGTTTTTT,CAWRGYEKLFF
TRBD1,TRBJ1-2,TRBV7-7,.,TGTGCCAGCAGCTTAGTCCGGGACAGGGGTCCCGATGGCTACACCTTC,CASSLVRDRGPDGYTF
TRBD1,TRBJ1-5,TRBV7-2,.,TGTGCCAGCAGCTTATGGACAGGGGGCACTCAGCCCCAGCATTTT,CASSLWTGGTQPQHF
.,TRBJ2-7,TRBV5-6,.,TGTGCCAGCAGCGGGGACTTACAGGCCTACGAGCAGTACTTC,CASSGDLQAYEQYF
.,TRBJ1-6,TRBV11-2,.,TGTGCCAGCAGCTTAGATGCAGGACCCCTCCACTTT,CASSLDAGPLHF
TRBD1,TRBJ1-2,TRBV5-1,.,TGCGCCAGCAGTTTGGACAGGGGCGGCTACACCTTC,CASSLDRGGYTF
.,TRBJ2-2,TRBV9,.,TGTGCCAGCAGCGGGCACCGGGACTTGGTAAACACCGGGGAGCTGTTTTTT,CASSGHRDLVNTGELFF
.,TRBJ2-7,TRBV6-6,.,TGTGCCAGCAGTGGGCGCGAGCAGTACTTC,CASSGREQYF
.,TRBJ1-5,TRBV5-1,.,TGCGCCAGCAGCCCAGATAGCAATCAGCCCCAGCATTTT,CASSPDSNQPQHF
TRBD2,TRBJ2-7,TRBV3-1/TRBV3-2,.,TGTGCCAGCAGCCAAGGGGGGGGCTACGAGCAGTACTTC,CASSQGGGYEQYF
.,TRBJ2-3,TRBV27,.,TGTGCCAGCAGTTCCTTAAGAGATACGCAGTATTTT,CASSSLRDTQYF
TRBD1,TRBJ1-2,TRBV5-4,.,TGTGCCAGCAGCCCCACAGGGGGTAATGGCTACACCTTC,CASSPTGGNGYTF
TRBD1,TRBJ2-3,TRBV5-1,.,TGCGCCAGCAGTTTCCGGGACAGGTTCCTTCGGACAGATACGCAGTATTTT,CASSFRDRFLRTDTQYF
.,TRBJ2-7,TRBV7-9,.,TGTGCCAGCAGCTTTAGCATAGGGAACGAGCAGTACTTC,CASSFSIGNEQYF
TRBD1,TRBJ1-5,TRBV4-1,.,TGCGCCAGCAGCCAAGATGGGACAGGGGGCGATCAGCCCCAGCATTTT,CASSQDGTGGDQPQHF
.,TRBJ1-2,TRBV9,.,TGTGCCAGCGGGGGTACGTTGTCCGCGGGTGGCTACACCTTC,CASGGTLSAGGYTF
TRBD1,TRBJ1-1,TRBV30,.,TGTGCCTGGAGAGAGGACAGGGGGCGGACTGAAGCTTTCTTT,CAWREDRGRTEAFF
.,TRBJ2-7,TRBV30,.,TGTGCCTGGAGGGACCGGGATTACGAGCAGTACTTC,CAWRDRDYEQYF
.,TRBJ1-2,TRBV5-6,.,TGTGCCAGCAGCTTGGAGATCTATGGCTACACCTTC,CASSLEIYGYTF
TRBD1,TRBJ1-2,TRBV4-1,.,TGCGCCAGCAGCCTAGCCGGGACAGCTAACTATGGCTACACCTTC,CASSLAGTANYGYTF
TRBD1,TRBJ1-1,TRBV7-9,.,TGTGCCAGCAGCGAGCGGACAGGGTTGAAGGCTGAAGCTTTCTTT,CASSERTGLKAEAFF
TRBD1,TRBJ1-2,TRBV7-9,once,TGTGCCAGCAGCTTAGGACAGGGAGACTATGGCTACACCTTC,CASSLGQGDYGYTF
.,TRBJ1-1,TRBV19,.,TGTGCCAGCGCGTCTCTAGGACTGAACACTGAAGCTTTCTTT,CASASLGLNTEAFF
.,TRBJ1-4,TRBV18,once,TGTGCCAGCTCACAGAGGCCGGACGAAAAACTGTTTTTT,CASSQRPDEKLFF
.,TRBJ1-4,TRBV6-5,once,TGTGCCAGCAGTTACTCGCCTCAGGGATCTAATGAAAAACTGTTTTTT,CASSYSPQGSNEKLFF
.,TRBJ2-5,TRBV7-9,.,TGTGCCAGCAGACCAGGGGTCCGGGAGACCCAGTACTTC,CASRPGVRETQYF
.,TRBJ1-5,TRBV6-5,.,TGTGCCACCAGTCCTGGGGGCAATCAGCCCCAGCATTTT,CATSPGGNQPQHF
.,TRBJ1-1,TRBV6-1,.,TGTGCCAGCAGTGAAGATTCAGGGCACACTGAAGCTTTCTTT,CASSEDSGHTEAFF
.,TRBJ1-4,TRBV4-1,.,TGCGCCAGCAGCCAAGGCAGGGAGTGGTCTAATGAAAAACTGTTTTTT,CASSQGREWSNEKLFF
.,TRBJ1-6,TRBV5-1,.,TGCGCCAGCAAGAGGGCCAGCCCTCATTCACCCCTCCACTTT,CASKRASPHSPLHF
.,TRBJ1-3,TRBV7-2,.,TGTGCCAGCAGCTTAGCGCCGCCCGGGGCCGTAGGAAACACCATATATTTT,CASSLAPPGAVGNTIYF
.,TRBJ1-2,TRBV4-1,.,TGCGCCAGCAGCCAAGAACCAGGGGACTATGGCTACACCTTC,CASSQEPGDYGYTF
.,TRBJ1-1,TRBV4-1,.,TGCGCCAGCAGCCAGGTGACCGGCAGGGGCATGAACACTGAAGCTTTCTTT,CASSQVTGRGMNTEAFF
TRBD1,TRBJ2-2,TRBV5-5,once,TGTGCCAGCAGCTACGACAGGGTACCCAGGACCGGGGAGCTGTTTTTT,CASSYDRVPRTGELFF
.,TRBJ2-7,TRBV27,.,TGTGCCAGCAGTCCCGGGACACGTCCCCACGAGCAGTACTTC,CASSPGTRPHEQYF
.,TRBJ2-2,TRBV30,.,TGTGCCTGGAGTGTTGGGGGGAAGGAGAACGGGGAGCTGTTTTTT,CAWSVGGKENGELFF
TRBD1,TRBJ1-5,TRBV10-2,few,TGCGCCAGCAAGCCCGGACAGGGTAGTAATCAGCCCCAGCATTTT,CASKPGQGSNQPQHF
.,TRBJ2-7,TRBV6-5,once,TGTGCCAGCAGTCGCAAGGAGGGGGCCTACGAGCAGTACTTC,CASSRKEGAYEQYF
.,TRBJ2-2,TRBV24-1,.,TGTGCCACCAGTGATTCCCCATGGACAGGGGAGCTGTTTTTT,CATSDSPWTGELFF
.,TRBJ1-5,TRBV6-1,few,TGTGCCAGCAGTGAATGGGGCCCCGGAAGGCAGCCCCAGCATTTT,CASSEWGPGRQPQHF
.,TRBJ1-3,TRBV18,.,TGTGCCAGCTCCCCCCGAGCCGGAAACACCATATATTTT,CASSPRAGNTIYF
.,TRBJ1-6,TRBV3-1/TRBV3-2,.,TGTGCCAGCAGCCAAGATTTCAGGGATTCACCCCTCCACTTT,CASSQDFRDSPLHF
TRBD1,TRBJ2-7,TRBV30,.,TGTGCCTGGAGTCTCGGGACAGGCTCCTACGAGCAGTACTTC,CAWSLGTGSYEQYF
.,TRBJ1-1,TRBV7-9,.,TGTGCCAGCAGCTTAGAAGGGGCTGGCTCTGAAGCTTTCTTT,CASSLEGAGSEAFF
.,TRBJ2-5,TRBV6-1,once,TGTGCCAGCAGTGAAGACAGGGCGTACCAAGAGACCCAGTACTTC,CASSEDRAYQETQYF
.,TRBJ1-6,TRBV7-9,.,TGTGCCAGCAGCCTCCGGGCAGGGGCCTATAATTCACCCCTCCACTTT,CASSLRAGAYNSPLHF
TRBD1,TRBJ1-1,TRBV5-4,.,TGTGCCAGCAGCTTGCGGGGACAGGTAAACACTGAAGCTTTCTTT,CASSLRGQVNTEAFF
TRBD2,TRBJ2-2,TRBV10-3,.,TGTGCCTCGGGGACTAGCGGGGGGGCCCTTCCCGGGGAGCTGTTTTTT,CASGTSGGALPGELFF
TRBD1,TRBJ1-6,TRBV6-5,.,TGTGCCAGCTGGACAGGCTATAATTCACCCCTCCACTTT,CASWTGYNSPLHF
TRBD1,TRBJ1-2,TRBV5-5,.,TGTGCCAGCAGCGTAGGACAGGGGGGTGCTAACTATGGCTACACCTTC,CASSVGQGGANYGYTF
TRBD1,TRBJ1-1,TRBV6-5,.,TGTGCCAGCAGTTACTCGTGGACAGGGAACACTGAAGCTTTCTTT,CASSYSWTGNTEAFF